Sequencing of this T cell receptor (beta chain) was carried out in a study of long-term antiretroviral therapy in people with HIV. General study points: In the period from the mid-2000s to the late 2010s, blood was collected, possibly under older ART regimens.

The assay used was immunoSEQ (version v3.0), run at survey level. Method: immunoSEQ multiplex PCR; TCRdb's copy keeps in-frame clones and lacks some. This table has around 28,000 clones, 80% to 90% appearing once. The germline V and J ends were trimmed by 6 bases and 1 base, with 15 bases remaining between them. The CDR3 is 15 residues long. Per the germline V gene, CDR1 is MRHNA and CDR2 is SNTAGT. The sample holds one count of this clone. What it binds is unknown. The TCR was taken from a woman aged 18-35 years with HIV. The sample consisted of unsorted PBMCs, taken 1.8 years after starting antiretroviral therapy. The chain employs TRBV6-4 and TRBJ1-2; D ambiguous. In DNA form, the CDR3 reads TGTGCCAGCAGAAAGGGCCCTGGTAATAACTATGGCTACACCTTC. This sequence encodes CASRKGPGNNYGYTF.